A selection of T cell receptor beta chains follows, all from one sample in a study of cytomegalovirus exposure and HLA in healthy donors. Produced via immunoSEQ multiplex PCR; TCRdb's table is partial and in-frame only. This sample's table has 150,000 to 200,000 clones. The material sequenced was PBMCs. These receptors were collected from a woman aged 18-29 years in good health and CMV-seropositive. Both conserved end residues are part of each CDR3. D genes are given only for firm matches.

v_call: TRBV29-1
j_call: TRBJ2-7
d_call: TRBD1
cdr3_aa: CSPLRTGMDGYEQYF
cdr3_nt: TGCAGCCCCCTAAGGACAGGGATGGATGGTTACGAGCAGTACTTC

v_call: TRBV9
j_call: TRBJ1-4
d_call: .
cdr3_aa: CASSVGRGNEKLFF
cdr3_nt: TGTGCCAGCAGCGTAGGGCGGGGTAATGAAAAACTGTTTTTT

v_call: TRBV5-1
j_call: TRBJ2-3
d_call: .
cdr3_aa: CASSLGPEGRRTDTQYF
cdr3_nt: TGCGCCAGCAGCTTGGGCCCGGAGGGGCGGCGCACAGATACGCAGTATTTT

v_call: TRBV10-3
j_call: TRBJ1-2
d_call: TRBD1
cdr3_aa: CAISDPLGTGANYGYTF
cdr3_nt: TGTGCCATCAGTGACCCCCTGGGTACAGGGGCTAACTATGGCTACACCTTC

v_call: TRBV9
j_call: TRBJ2-5
d_call: TRBD2
cdr3_aa: CASSVGLAGRETQYF
cdr3_nt: TGTGCCAGCAGCGTAGGACTAGCGGGGAGAGAGACCCAGTACTTC

v_call: TRBV5-5
j_call: TRBJ1-1
d_call: TRBD1
cdr3_aa: CASSLYQGVTEAFF
cdr3_nt: TGTGCCAGCAGCTTGTATCAGGGGGTCACTGAAGCTTTCTTT

v_call: TRBV6-1
j_call: TRBJ2-7
d_call: TRBD2
cdr3_aa: CASTLSGSRYEQYF
cdr3_nt: TGTGCCAGCACCCTTAGCGGGAGCCGCTACGAGCAGTACTTC

v_call: TRBV30
j_call: TRBJ2-7
d_call: TRBD2
cdr3_aa: CAWSVQSGVWYF
cdr3_nt: TGTGCCTGGAGTGTACAGAGCGGGGTATGGTACTTC

v_call: TRBV7-8
j_call: TRBJ2-1
d_call: TRBD1
cdr3_aa: CASTGGDRFPGLTSSNNEQFF
cdr3_nt: TGTGCCAGCACAGGGGGCGATCGGTTCCCGGGACTCACTAGCAGCAACAATGAGCAGTTCTTC

v_call: TRBV18
j_call: TRBJ2-2
d_call: TRBD1
cdr3_aa: CASSPGTDTGELFF
cdr3_nt: TGTGCCAGCTCACCCGGGACAGACACCGGGGAGCTGTTTTTT

v_call: TRBV5-1
j_call: TRBJ1-1
d_call: TRBD1
cdr3_aa: CASRTGGTEAFF
cdr3_nt: TGCGCCAGTCGAACAGGGGGCACTGAAGCTTTCTTT

v_call: TRBV7-2
j_call: TRBJ2-6
d_call: TRBD2
cdr3_aa: CASSLLAGVGVANVLTF
cdr3_nt: TGTGCCAGCAGCTTACTAGCGGGAGTGGGTGTGGCCAACGTCCTGACTTTC

v_call: TRBV7-3
j_call: TRBJ1-1
d_call: TRBD1
cdr3_aa: CASTGQGALPNTEAFF
cdr3_nt: TGTGCCAGCACGGGACAGGGGGCACTCCCGAACACTGAAGCTTTCTTT

v_call: TRBV2
j_call: TRBJ2-7
d_call: .
cdr3_aa: CASSRGNEQYF
cdr3_nt: TGTGCCAGCAGCCGTGGCAACGAGCAGTACTTC

v_call: TRBV5-5
j_call: TRBJ2-7
d_call: TRBD1
cdr3_aa: CASSWRGQDAYEQYF
cdr3_nt: TGTGCCAGCAGCTGGAGGGGACAGGACGCCTACGAGCAGTACTTC

v_call: TRBV4-1
j_call: TRBJ2-7
d_call: TRBD1
cdr3_aa: CASSQEDRTYEQYF
cdr3_nt: TGCGCCAGCAGCCAGGAGGACAGGACCTACGAGCAGTACTTC

v_call: TRBV29-1
j_call: TRBJ1-1
d_call: .
cdr3_aa: CSVEQGNTEAFF
cdr3_nt: TGCAGCGTTGAGCAGGGTAACACTGAAGCTTTCTTT

v_call: TRBV19
j_call: TRBJ2-3
d_call: .
cdr3_aa: CASSRGLGGDTQYF
cdr3_nt: TGTGCCTCCTCGCGGGGATTGGGGGGAGATACGCAGTATTTT

v_call: TRBV6-6
j_call: TRBJ2-7
d_call: .
cdr3_aa: CASRPNRYYEQYF
cdr3_nt: TGTGCCAGCAGACCCAACAGATATTACGAGCAGTACTTC

v_call: TRBV19
j_call: TRBJ2-3
d_call: TRBD2
cdr3_aa: CASSRPGTSSTQYF
cdr3_nt: TGTGCCAGTAGTAGACCCGGGACTAGCTCTACGCAGTATTTT

v_call: TRBV15
j_call: TRBJ1-1
d_call: TRBD1
cdr3_aa: CATSRPGGKAFF
cdr3_nt: TGTGCCACCAGCAGGCCAGGGGGCAAGGCTTTCTTT

v_call: TRBV29-1
j_call: TRBJ2-1
d_call: .
cdr3_aa: CSHDGGKSYNEQFF
cdr3_nt: TGCAGCCACGACGGAGGTAAATCCTACAATGAGCAGTTCTTC

v_call: TRBV30
j_call: TRBJ2-3
d_call: .
cdr3_aa: CAGAGVTDTQYF
cdr3_nt: TGTGCTGGGGCAGGGGTCACAGATACGCAGTATTTT

v_call: TRBV6-5
j_call: TRBJ2-1
d_call: TRBD2
cdr3_aa: CATRTSGSDYNEQFF
cdr3_nt: TGTGCCACCAGGACTAGCGGGAGTGATTACAATGAGCAGTTCTTC

v_call: TRBV6-6
j_call: TRBJ2-7
d_call: .
cdr3_aa: CASSYRQGLSYEQYF
cdr3_nt: TGTGCCAGCAGTTACCGGCAGGGGCTCTCCTACGAGCAGTACTTC

v_call: TRBV30
j_call: TRBJ1-6
d_call: .
cdr3_aa: CAWSPGSTGNSPLHF
cdr3_nt: TGTGCCTGGAGTCCTGGGTCTACAGGGAATTCACCCCTCCACTTT

v_call: TRBV5-4
j_call: TRBJ2-1
d_call: TRBD2
cdr3_aa: CASSLAGTSGLLGIF
cdr3_nt: TGTGCCAGCAGCTTGGCCGGGACTAGCGGGCTATTGGGGATCTTC

v_call: TRBV9
j_call: TRBJ1-2
d_call: TRBD1
cdr3_aa: CASSASGTGPYGYTF
cdr3_nt: TGTGCCAGCAGCGCATCCGGGACAGGGCCCTATGGCTACACCTTC